This T cell receptor (beta chain) was recorded in a study of blood T cell repertoires in COVID-19. Turning to the study itself: Both acute and convalescent COVID-19 samples were obtained from the United States, Italy and Spain.

Germline lookup yields CDR1 KGHDR and CDR2 SFDVKD. V lost 0 bases, J lost 4 bases, and 4 bases stayed unmatched. This CDR3 has 15 residues. Turning to this clone: The sample contains more than one DNA sequence encoding this CDR3.

The assay was immunoSEQ multiplex PCR, and TCRdb's table has in-frame clones only and misses some. The sample shows some 330,000 clones, about 92% of them seen only once. Adults between about 18 and 95 years of age took part from 24 US areas. Each recovered donor of Cohort 3 presented with two negative PCRs, clearance, or symptom resolution. Sequencing was carried out using PBMCs or T cells enriched from blood (not recorded which). The TCR originated in a woman younger than 45 who had recovered from COVID-19. J is TRBJ2-7 and V is TRBV24-1; 8 nucleotides agree with TRBD2. The CDR3 sequence is CATSDLSGGRYEQYF. CDR3 sequence (DNA): TGTGCCACCAGTGATTTGTCGGGCGGGAGGTACGAGCAGTACTTC.